The T cell receptor beta chain described here comes from a study of shared clonotypes between healthy human individuals. Study-wide background: A couple of women and three men aged 18 to 49 served as donors. Whole-study results and caveats: Some naive CD4 clonotypes, roughly 5%, turned up in common across a few donors. Expectations were that clonotype sharing among donors would be affected by sequencing depth. It was the non-shared clonotypes that had lower generation probabilities than clonotypes shared by all four donors.

Produced via immunoSEQ multiplex PCR; TCRdb's table is partial and in-frame only. The data show 1.6 million or so clones, with about 96% seen just once and over 1% held by the top ten. CDR3 length equals 14 residues. V was cut by 0 bases and J by 7 bases, with 10 bases left in between. Germline V gene sequence: CDR1 SNHLY, CDR2 FYNNEI. On this clone itself: Its antigen is undetermined.

The origin of this receptor is a young man in good health. The rearrangement uses TRBV2 and TRBJ2-1, with D hard to call. The sample comprised naive CD4+ T cells sorted from blood. Indicated subset: CD45RA+ positively selected. CDR3 nucleotide sequence: TGTGCCAGCAGTGAAGCGAACTCCGGGAATGAGCAGTTCTTC. Residues: CASSEANSGNEQFF.